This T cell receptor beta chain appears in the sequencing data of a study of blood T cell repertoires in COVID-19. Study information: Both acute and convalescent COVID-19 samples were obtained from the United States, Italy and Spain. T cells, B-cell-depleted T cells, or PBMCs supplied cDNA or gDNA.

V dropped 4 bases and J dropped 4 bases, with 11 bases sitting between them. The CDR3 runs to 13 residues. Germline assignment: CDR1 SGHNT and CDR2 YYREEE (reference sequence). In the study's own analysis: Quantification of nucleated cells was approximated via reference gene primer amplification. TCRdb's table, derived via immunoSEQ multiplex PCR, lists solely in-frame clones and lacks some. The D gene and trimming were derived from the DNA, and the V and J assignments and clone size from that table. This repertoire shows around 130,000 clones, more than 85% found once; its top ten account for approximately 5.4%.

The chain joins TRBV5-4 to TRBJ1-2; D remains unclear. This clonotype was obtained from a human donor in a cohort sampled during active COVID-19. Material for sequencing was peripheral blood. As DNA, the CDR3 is TGTGCCAGCAGCCTGGACGGGAGCTATGGCTACACCTTC. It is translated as CASSLDGSYGYTF.